The rows below give T cell receptor beta chains drawn from one sample of a study of T cell repertoires in ileal Crohn's disease. TCRdb's copy holds only in-frame clones and misses some; the assay was immunoSEQ multiplex PCR. Of approximately 12,000 clones detected, around 69% appear once; the ten largest clones hold over 6.5%. Sample: ileal tissue. The receptors stem from an adult with Crohn's disease. Both conserved end residues are part of each CDR3. D genes are given only for firm matches. Clone sizes are given selectively: once, few, many, or a class where the clone is expanded.

>TRBJ1-2|TRBD1|TRBV5-1|-
TGCGCCAGCAGCTCAGGACAGGGTGGCGGCTACACCTTC
CASSSGQGGGYTF
>TRBJ2-7|TRBD2|TRBV7-3|-
TGTGCCAGCAGCCCCAGGGCGCTAGCGGGGGGGTTGAGCTCCTACGAGCAGTACTTC
CASSPRALAGGLSSYEQYF
>TRBJ2-1|TRBD2|TRBV27|-
TGTGCCAGCAGAGGCCCGGGACTAGCGGGGAACATCAATGAGCAGTTCTTC
CASRGPGLAGNINEQFF
>TRBJ1-1|-|TRBV5-1|-
TGCGCCAGCAGCTTGAGGTTCGGAAGCACTGAAGCTTTCTTT
CASSLRFGSTEAFF
>TRBJ2-5|-|TRBV30|-
TGTGCCACCACTCCTACAGGGTGGGGTGAGACCCAGTACTTC
CATTPTGWGETQYF
>TRBJ2-7|-|TRBV5-8|-
TGTGCCAGCAGCTTGAAAGATCCTTTCCTTAATACCTACGAGCAGTACTTC
CASSLKDPFLNTYEQYF
>TRBJ2-7|TRBD1|TRBV30|-
TGTGCCTGGAGTAGGGGACAGGGAGTGTACGAGCAGTACTTC
CAWSRGQGVYEQYF
>TRBJ1-1|-|TRBV7-3|-
TGTGCCAGCAGCTTAAGTCCACGGGGTATGAACACTGAAGCTTTCTTT
CASSLSPRGMNTEAFF
>TRBJ1-6|-|TRBV6-4|few
TGTGCCAGCAGTGAAAATGAGGGCTCACCCCTCCACTTT
CASSENEGSPLHF
>TRBJ2-5|-|TRBV28|-
TGTGCCAGCAGCTCACCGGGGCTGCCAGGAACCCAGTACTTC
CASSSPGLPGTQYF
>TRBJ2-6|-|TRBV2|-
TGTGCCAGCAGTCCGGACAGCTCTGGGGCCAACGTCCTGACTTTC
CASSPDSSGANVLTF
>TRBJ2-7|-|TRBV7-9|-
TGTGCCAGCAGCTTCCCGGGGTCAACCTACGAGCAGTACTTC
CASSFPGSTYEQYF
>TRBJ2-1|-|TRBV2|once
TGTGCCAGCAAGGGGATGAATGAGCAGTTCTTC
CASKGMNEQFF
>TRBJ1-2|-|TRBV11-2|-
TGTGCCAGCAGCATCGCTGACGGCAACTATGGCTACACCTTC
CASSIADGNYGYTF
>TRBJ1-2|-|TRBV18|-
TGTGCCAGCGCCTCAAGGGACTATGGCTACACCTTC
CASASRDYGYTF
>TRBJ1-5|-|TRBV4-1|-
TGCGCCAGCAGCTATCAGGAAGGAGGCCTGAATCAGCCCCAGCATTTT
CASSYQEGGLNQPQHF
>TRBJ2-7|TRBD1|TRBV27|-
TGTGCCAGCAGTGGACAGGGGACGGGTTACGAGCAGTACTTC
CASSGQGTGYEQYF
>TRBJ1-2|TRBD1|TRBV5-4|once
TGTGCCAGCAGATCGGGACAGGGGAGTTTTGGTGGCTACACCTTC
CASRSGQGSFGGYTF
>TRBJ2-2|TRBD1|TRBV10-1|medium-sized
TGCGCCAGCAGTAGGGACAGCGCATCCACCGGGGAGCTGTTTTTT
CASSRDSASTGELFF
>TRBJ1-2|TRBD1|TRBV5-4|-
TGTGCCAGCAGCCCAGACAGGGACAGGGGTTATGGCTACACCTTC
CASSPDRDRGYGYTF
>TRBJ2-2|-|TRBV7-3|-
TGTGCCAGCAGCCATAACACCGGGGAGCTGTTTTTT
CASSHNTGELFF
>TRBJ2-2|-|TRBV5-1|-
TGCGCCAGCAGCTCCCGATTGGGGGGCGGGGAGCTGTTTTTT
CASSSRLGGGELFF
>TRBJ2-2|TRBD1|TRBV19|-
TGTGCCAGTAGCCTACAGGGGGCATACACCGGGGAGCTGTTTTTT
CASSLQGAYTGELFF
>TRBJ1-5|-|TRBV30|once
TGTGCCTGGCAATTAATGGGGGAGCCCCAGCATTTT
CAWQLMGEPQHF
>TRBJ2-3|TRBD2|TRBV9|once
TGTGCCAGCAGTCCTTCCGGGACTAGCGGCACAGATACGCAGTATTTT
CASSPSGTSGTDTQYF
>TRBJ1-2|-|TRBV6-1|-
TGTGCCAGCAGATCCCGGACCCTCTATGGCTACACCTTC
CASRSRTLYGYTF
>TRBJ2-3|-|TRBV9|-
TGTGCCAGCAGCGTAGATCCTAGCAGGCCAGATACGCAGTATTTT
CASSVDPSRPDTQYF
>TRBJ2-3|-|TRBV6-1|-
TGTGCCAGCAGGAGGCAAGGAAACACAGATACGCAGTATTTT
CASRRQGNTDTQYF
>TRBJ2-5|-|TRBV7-9|few
TGTGCCAGCAGCTTAACAGGGTTTATCCAAGAGACCCAGTACTTC
CASSLTGFIQETQYF
>TRBJ2-2|-|TRBV19|-
TGTGCCACCGCAGGGACCGGGGAGCTGTTTTTT
CATAGTGELFF
>TRBJ1-2|-|TRBV27|-
TGTGCCAGCAGTCTCCGTAGCTACAACTATGGCTACACCTTC
CASSLRSYNYGYTF
>TRBJ1-2|-|TRBV29-1|-
TGCAGCGTTAGCCTTTACGATGGCTACACCTTC
CSVSLYDGYTF
>TRBJ2-3|-|TRBV5-3|-
TGTGCCAGAAGCTTGGGGACCACAGATACGCAGTATTTT
CARSLGTTDTQYF
>TRBJ2-6|-|TRBV5-1|-
TGCGCCAGCAGCTGGGGGGACAGCTACTCTGGGGCCAACGTCCTGACTTTC
CASSWGDSYSGANVLTF
>TRBJ1-6|TRBD1|TRBV10-3|-
TGTGCCATCAGTGCACAGGGGAAAGACAATTCACCCCTCCACTTT
CAISAQGKDNSPLHF
>TRBJ2-5|-|TRBV9|-
TGTGCCAGCTCCCAAGGGGACTTCCAAGAGACCCAGTACTTC
CASSQGDFQETQYF
>TRBJ1-1|TRBD1|TRBV5-1|-
TGCGCCAGCAGCGAGGGACAGAGGAACACTGAAGCTTTCTTT
CASSEGQRNTEAFF
>TRBJ1-2|-|TRBV6-1|few
TGTGCCAGCAGTGAAGCTTGGGGGGGCTGGTATGGCTACACCTTC
CASSEAWGGWYGYTF
>TRBJ2-1|TRBD2|TRBV5-1|-
TGCGCCAGCAGCTTCCCGGCGACTAGCGGGGACTCCTACAATGAGCAGTTCTTC
CASSFPATSGDSYNEQFF
>TRBJ2-1|-|TRBV4-1|-
TGCGCCAGCAGCCAAGACGCGGGACAGACCTACAATGAGCAGTTCTTC
CASSQDAGQTYNEQFF
>TRBJ2-7|TRBD2|TRBV10-3|-
TGTGCCATCAAAGAAGGCGGGGGGCTGGACGAGCAGTACTTC
CAIKEGGGLDEQYF
>TRBJ2-3|TRBD2|TRBV18|-
TGTGCCAGCTCACCACCACGGGGGGGCGGTGGAGATACGCAGTATTTT
CASSPPRGGGGDTQYF
>TRBJ2-7|-|TRBV7-2|once
TGTGCCAGCAGCTTATACGACTACGAGCAGTACTTC
CASSLYDYEQYF
>TRBJ2-2|-|TRBV10-2|-
TGCGCCAGCCAAGGGAGGGTGAGACAGGATCACACCGGGGAGCTGTTTTTT
CASQGRVRQDHTGELFF
>TRBJ2-7|TRBD1|TRBV7-3|-
TGTGCCAGCATTGGACAGGTTTCCTACGAGCAGTACTTC
CASIGQVSYEQYF
>TRBJ1-4|-|TRBV5-6|-
TGTGCCAGCAGCTTGGGGGGAAGCTCTAATGAAAAACTGTTTTTT
CASSLGGSSNEKLFF
>TRBJ1-2|-|TRBV6-1|-
TGTGCCAGGCCGGGACCCTCTGGCTACACCTTC
CARPGPSGYTF
>TRBJ1-5|-|TRBV6-6|-
TGTGCCAGCAGCAGGGAGCCGGGGAGCCCCCAGCATTTT
CASSREPGSPQHF
>TRBJ2-5|-|TRBV9|-
TGTGCCAGCAGCGTAGGGAGGGGGGGCCTTAAAGAGACCCAGTACTTC
CASSVGRGGLKETQYF
>TRBJ1-2|TRBD1|TRBV28|-
TGTGCCAGCAGTTTAATCAGACAGGGGGCTTCCTATGGCTACACCTTC
CASSLIRQGASYGYTF
>TRBJ2-6|-|TRBV7-2|large
TGTGCCAGCAGCGTTGACAGTAGCTCTGGGGCCAACGTCCTGACTTTC
CASSVDSSSGANVLTF
>TRBJ2-5|-|TRBV5-4|-
TGTGCCAGCAGCTTGGGTCAGGGACAAGAGACCCAGTACTTC
CASSLGQGQETQYF
>TRBJ2-1|TRBD2|TRBV5-1|-
TGCGCCAGCAGCTTGGCACTAGCGGGGGCCGGGCCCAATGAGCAGTTCTTC
CASSLALAGAGPNEQFF
>TRBJ1-6|TRBD1|TRBV14|-
TGTGCCAGCAGCTCCGGACAGGGAAATTCACCCCTCCACTTT
CASSSGQGNSPLHF
>TRBJ2-7|TRBD2|TRBV14|-
TGTGCCAGCAGCCGAGAAACCGGACTAGCGGGGAGGGAGCAGTACTTC
CASSRETGLAGREQYF
>TRBJ1-2|-|TRBV5-1|few
TGCGCCAGCAGCTCCTATTCTACGGGCGCGGGTGGCTACACCTTC
CASSSYSTGAGGYTF
>TRBJ2-3|-|TRBV10-2|few
TGCGCCAGCACCGTTTTTGGGACAGATACGCAGTATTTT
CASTVFGTDTQYF